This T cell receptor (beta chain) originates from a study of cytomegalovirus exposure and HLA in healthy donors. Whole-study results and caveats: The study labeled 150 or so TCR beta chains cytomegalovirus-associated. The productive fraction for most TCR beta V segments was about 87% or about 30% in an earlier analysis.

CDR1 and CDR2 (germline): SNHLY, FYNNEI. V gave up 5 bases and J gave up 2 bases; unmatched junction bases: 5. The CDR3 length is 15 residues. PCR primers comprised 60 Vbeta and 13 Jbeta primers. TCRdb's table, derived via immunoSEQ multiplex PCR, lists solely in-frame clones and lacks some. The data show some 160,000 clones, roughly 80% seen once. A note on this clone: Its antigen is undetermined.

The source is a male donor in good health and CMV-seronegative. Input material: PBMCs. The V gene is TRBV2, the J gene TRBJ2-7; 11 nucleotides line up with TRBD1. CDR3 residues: CASSYPGQGAYEQYF. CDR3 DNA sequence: TGTGCCAGCAGTTACCCGGGACAGGGGGCCTACGAGCAGTACTTC.